The rows below give T cell receptor beta chains drawn from one sample of a study of cytomegalovirus exposure and HLA in healthy donors. Profiled with immunoSEQ multiplex PCR; TCRdb holds only in-frame clones, not every one. Among about 210,000 clones listed, around 83% were seen once. Sequencing input: PBMCs. These receptors all come from a girl aged 2 to 9 in good health and CMV-seronegative. CDR3s include the opening cysteine and the closing phenylalanine or tryptophan. The D gene is left open where the match is weak. Some rows mark clone size as missing; the rest say once, few, many or name a class of expanded clone.

D gene: TRBD2
J gene: TRBJ2-7
V gene: TRBV7-2
clone size: .
CDR3 protein: CASSHGDPSGGSF
CDR3 DNA: TGTGCCAGCAGCCACGGAGATCCTAGCGGGGGGAGCTTC

D gene: .
J gene: TRBJ2-1
V gene: TRBV18
clone size: few
CDR3 protein: CASSPPILAEQFF
CDR3 DNA: TGTGCCAGCTCACCACCAATTCTGGCTGAGCAGTTCTTC

D gene: .
J gene: TRBJ2-5
V gene: TRBV7-6
clone size: .
CDR3 protein: CASSPPGVSGETQYF
CDR3 DNA: TGTGCCAGCAGCCCACCGGGGGTGTCCGGAGAGACCCAGTACTTC

D gene: .
J gene: TRBJ2-1
V gene: TRBV18
clone size: .
CDR3 protein: CASSPGVSEQFF
CDR3 DNA: TGTGCCAGCTCACCAGGAGTAAGTGAGCAGTTCTTC

D gene: .
J gene: TRBJ2-7
V gene: TRBV7-6
clone size: once
CDR3 protein: CASSLGQNYEQYF
CDR3 DNA: TGTGCCAGCAGCTTGGGGCAGAACTACGAGCAGTACTTC

D gene: .
J gene: TRBJ2-6
V gene: TRBV23-1
clone size: .
CDR3 protein: CASSQSRDSHETGANVLTF
CDR3 DNA: TGCGCCAGCAGTCAATCGCGGGACAGTCATGAGACTGGGGCCAACGTCCTGACTTTC

D gene: TRBD2
J gene: TRBJ2-7
V gene: TRBV7-4
clone size: .
CDR3 protein: CASSFKGLAGGFVSYEQYF
CDR3 DNA: TGTGCCAGCAGCTTTAAGGGACTAGCGGGAGGGTTTGTTTCCTACGAGCAGTACTTC

D gene: TRBD1
J gene: TRBJ1-1
V gene: TRBV9
clone size: .
CDR3 protein: CASSRRTGGDMNTEAFF
CDR3 DNA: TGTGCCAGCAGCAGGCGGACAGGGGGCGATATGAACACTGAAGCTTTCTTT

D gene: .
J gene: TRBJ2-2
V gene: TRBV5-4
clone size: .
CDR3 protein: CASSLSGVPGELFF
CDR3 DNA: TGTGCCAGCAGCTTGTCCGGGGTTCCCGGGGAGCTGTTTTTT

D gene: TRBD1
J gene: TRBJ1-6
V gene: TRBV5-6
clone size: few
CDR3 protein: CASSFRTGWDSPLHF
CDR3 DNA: TGTGCCAGCAGTTTTCGGACAGGTTGGGATTCACCCCTCCACTTT

D gene: TRBD1
J gene: TRBJ1-1
V gene: TRBV18
clone size: .
CDR3 protein: CASRQNQGAIGNTEAFF
CDR3 DNA: TGTGCCAGCCGACAAAATCAGGGGGCGATCGGGAACACTGAAGCTTTCTTT

D gene: .
J gene: TRBJ2-7
V gene: TRBV6-5
clone size: .
CDR3 protein: CASSYSNGFTYEQYF
CDR3 DNA: TGTGCCAGCAGTTACTCGAACGGGTTTACCTACGAGCAGTACTTC

D gene: .
J gene: TRBJ2-1
V gene: TRBV13
clone size: .
CDR3 protein: CASSLMRDESYNEQFF
CDR3 DNA: TGTGCCAGCAGCTTGATGCGGGACGAATCCTACAATGAGCAGTTCTTC

D gene: .
J gene: TRBJ1-2
V gene: TRBV5-4
clone size: .
CDR3 protein: CASSLAIGEYGYTF
CDR3 DNA: TGTGCCAGCAGCTTGGCTATCGGAGAGTATGGCTACACCTTC

D gene: TRBD2
J gene: TRBJ2-1
V gene: TRBV18
clone size: .
CDR3 protein: CASSFIAGGRNNEQFF
CDR3 DNA: TGTGCCAGCTCATTCATAGCGGGAGGACGGAACAATGAGCAGTTCTTC

D gene: TRBD1
J gene: TRBJ1-5
V gene: TRBV2
clone size: .
CDR3 protein: CASRGDRGVIQPQHF
CDR3 DNA: TGTGCCAGCAGGGGCGACAGGGGAGTGATTCAGCCCCAGCATTTT

D gene: .
J gene: TRBJ2-5
V gene: TRBV19
clone size: .
CDR3 protein: CASSSNFRGTQETQYF
CDR3 DNA: TGTGCCAGTAGTAGTAATTTTCGCGGGACCCAAGAGACCCAGTACTTC

D gene: TRBD2
J gene: TRBJ2-1
V gene: TRBV14
clone size: .
CDR3 protein: CASSHLQTGGRNEQFF
CDR3 DNA: TGTGCCAGCAGCCATCTTCAAACGGGAGGGAGGAATGAGCAGTTCTTC

D gene: TRBD1
J gene: TRBJ1-3
V gene: TRBV7-9
clone size: .
CDR3 protein: CASSLLDRDPSGNTIYF
CDR3 DNA: TGTGCCAGCAGCTTACTCGACAGGGACCCCTCTGGAAACACCATATATTTT

D gene: .
J gene: TRBJ2-2
V gene: TRBV29-1
clone size: once
CDR3 protein: CAIHGPVTGELFF
CDR3 DNA: TGCGCAATCCATGGTCCGGTCACCGGGGAGCTGTTTTTT

D gene: TRBD1
J gene: TRBJ2-7
V gene: TRBV6-6
clone size: few
CDR3 protein: CASRDRVSEQYF
CDR3 DNA: TGTGCCAGCAGGGACAGGGTCTCCGAGCAGTACTTC

D gene: .
J gene: TRBJ1-4
V gene: TRBV7-8
clone size: .
CDR3 protein: CASSFAGTDEKLFF
CDR3 DNA: TGTGCCAGCAGCTTTGCGGGGACGGATGAAAAACTGTTTTTT

D gene: .
J gene: TRBJ1-1
V gene: TRBV4-2
clone size: once
CDR3 protein: CASSQDPIGRVGTEAFF
CDR3 DNA: TGTGCCAGCAGCCAAGACCCCATCGGGAGGGTCGGTACTGAAGCTTTCTTT

D gene: TRBD1
J gene: TRBJ1-2
V gene: TRBV5-4
clone size: .
CDR3 protein: CASSSTNAGTGAYGYTF
CDR3 DNA: TGTGCCAGCAGCTCCACCAACGCTGGGACAGGCGCATATGGCTACACCTTC

D gene: TRBD1
J gene: TRBJ1-2
V gene: TRBV9
clone size: .
CDR3 protein: CASSATGGNYGYTF
CDR3 DNA: TGTGCCAGCAGCGCGACAGGGGGTAACTATGGCTACACCTTC

D gene: .
J gene: TRBJ2-7
V gene: TRBV5-1
clone size: .
CDR3 protein: CASSLEGGRTYEQYF
CDR3 DNA: TGCGCCAGCAGCTTGGAAGGTGGGCGTACCTACGAGCAGTACTTC

D gene: .
J gene: TRBJ2-3
V gene: TRBV10-3
clone size: .
CDR3 protein: CAISDKGGAGYTQYF
CDR3 DNA: TGTGCCATCAGCGATAAAGGGGGGGCGGGATATACGCAGTATTTT

D gene: .
J gene: TRBJ1-2
V gene: TRBV5-1
clone size: .
CDR3 protein: CASSLAGVGGDGYTF
CDR3 DNA: TGCGCCAGCAGCTTGGCCGGGGTCGGAGGGGATGGCTACACCTTC

D gene: TRBD2
J gene: TRBJ2-5
V gene: TRBV7-2
clone size: .
CDR3 protein: CASSPDVTSGYQETQYF
CDR3 DNA: TGTGCCAGCAGCCCGGACGTTACTAGCGGGTATCAAGAGACCCAGTACTTC

D gene: .
J gene: TRBJ1-3
V gene: TRBV6-5
clone size: .
CDR3 protein: CASRTEGNTIYF
CDR3 DNA: TGTGCCAGCAGGACTGAAGGAAACACCATATATTTT

D gene: .
J gene: TRBJ2-3
V gene: TRBV4-1
clone size: .
CDR3 protein: CASSQEGTASILPRTDTQYF
CDR3 DNA: TGCGCCAGCAGCCAAGAGGGTACAGCCTCGATCCTACCACGCACAGATACGCAGTATTTT

D gene: TRBD2
J gene: TRBJ2-3
V gene: TRBV19
clone size: .
CDR3 protein: CASSISGSGGVDTQYF
CDR3 DNA: TGTGCCAGTAGTATTTCGGGTAGCGGGGGGGTGGATACGCAGTATTTT

D gene: .
J gene: TRBJ1-1
V gene: TRBV6-5
clone size: .
CDR3 protein: CASSYDRSMNTEAFF
CDR3 DNA: TGTGCCAGCAGTTACGACAGGTCCATGAACACTGAAGCTTTCTTT

D gene: TRBD1
J gene: TRBJ1-3
V gene: TRBV2
clone size: .
CDR3 protein: CASSGNRGGGNTIYF
CDR3 DNA: TGTGCCAGCAGTGGCAACAGGGGTGGTGGAAACACCATATATTTT

D gene: TRBD1
J gene: TRBJ1-2
V gene: TRBV27
clone size: .
CDR3 protein: CASSSGQNYGYTF
CDR3 DNA: TGTGCCAGCAGTTCGGGACAGAACTATGGCTACACCTTC

D gene: .
J gene: TRBJ2-5
V gene: TRBV27
clone size: .
CDR3 protein: CASSPATGQQETQYF
CDR3 DNA: TGTGCCAGCAGCCCTGCGACAGGTCAGCAAGAGACCCAGTACTTC

D gene: .
J gene: TRBJ1-6
V gene: TRBV12-2
clone size: .
CDR3 protein: CASRLEYDRDYSSPLHF
CDR3 DNA: TGTGCAAGTCGCTTAGAGTATGACAGGGATTACAGTTCACCCCTCCACTTT

D gene: .
J gene: TRBJ1-1
V gene: TRBV29-1
clone size: .
CDR3 protein: CSVRRVGAFF
CDR3 DNA: TGCAGCGTCCGTCGGGTGGGAGCTTTCTTT

D gene: .
J gene: TRBJ2-7
V gene: TRBV23-1
clone size: .
CDR3 protein: CASSQSGRDHEQYF
CDR3 DNA: TGCGCCAGCAGTCAATCCGGCAGGGATCACGAGCAGTACTTC

D gene: .
J gene: TRBJ2-1
V gene: TRBV2
clone size: .
CDR3 protein: CASTVYNEQFF
CDR3 DNA: TGTGCCAGCACGGTATACAATGAGCAGTTCTTC

D gene: TRBD1
J gene: TRBJ1-3
V gene: TRBV18
clone size: .
CDR3 protein: CASSPPGDSSGNTIYF
CDR3 DNA: TGTGCCAGCTCACCACCTGGGGACAGCTCTGGAAACACCATATATTTT

D gene: TRBD2
J gene: TRBJ2-3
V gene: TRBV5-4
clone size: .
CDR3 protein: CASSLGVVAGTTDTQYF
CDR3 DNA: TGTGCCAGCAGCTTGGGTGTGGTAGCGGGAACGACAGATACGCAGTATTTT

D gene: TRBD2
J gene: TRBJ2-5
V gene: TRBV30
clone size: .
CDR3 protein: CAWGRTSGMTQYF
CDR3 DNA: TGTGCCTGGGGGAGGACTAGCGGGATGACCCAGTACTTC

D gene: TRBD1
J gene: TRBJ2-7
V gene: TRBV27
clone size: .
CDR3 protein: CASSRKTGETYEQYF
CDR3 DNA: TGTGCCAGCAGCCGAAAGACAGGGGAGACCTACGAGCAGTACTTC

D gene: TRBD2
J gene: TRBJ2-7
V gene: TRBV13
clone size: .
CDR3 protein: CASSLLAGAPLPYEQYF
CDR3 DNA: TGTGCCAGCAGCCTTCTAGCGGGAGCCCCGTTACCCTACGAGCAGTACTTC

D gene: .
J gene: TRBJ2-3
V gene: TRBV7-2
clone size: .
CDR3 protein: CASSFSPDTQYF
CDR3 DNA: TGTGCCAGCAGCTTCTCCCCAGATACGCAGTATTTT

D gene: TRBD2
J gene: TRBJ2-3
V gene: TRBV5-4
clone size: .
CDR3 protein: CASSLGSSGRAEADTQYF
CDR3 DNA: TGTGCCAGCAGCTTGGGGTCAAGCGGGAGGGCCGAAGCGGATACGCAGTATTTT

D gene: TRBD2
J gene: TRBJ2-3
V gene: TRBV7-9
clone size: .
CDR3 protein: CASSLSGLATDTQYF
CDR3 DNA: TGTGCCAGCAGCTTATCGGGACTAGCCACAGATACGCAGTATTTT

D gene: .
J gene: TRBJ1-2
V gene: TRBV7-9
clone size: .
CDR3 protein: CAGSFVGGGDGYTF
CDR3 DNA: TGTGCCGGCAGCTTTGTCGGAGGGGGGGATGGCTACACCTTC

D gene: .
J gene: TRBJ2-2
V gene: TRBV7-9
clone size: .
CDR3 protein: CASSSSAGANTGELLF
CDR3 DNA: TGTGCCAGCAGCTCATCAGCGGGTGCGAACACCGGGGAGCTGCTTTTT

D gene: TRBD1
J gene: TRBJ2-5
V gene: TRBV29-1
clone size: .
CDR3 protein: CSVRQGRVETQYF
CDR3 DNA: TGCAGCGTGCGACAGGGGCGGGTAGAGACCCAGTACTTC

D gene: .
J gene: TRBJ2-1
V gene: TRBV27
clone size: .
CDR3 protein: CASSLLYGGNEQFF
CDR3 DNA: TGTGCCAGCAGTTTGTTGTATGGGGGGAATGAGCAGTTCTTC

D gene: TRBD2
J gene: TRBJ2-1
V gene: TRBV2
clone size: .
CDR3 protein: CASSEDSSGDYNEQFF
CDR3 DNA: TGTGCCAGCAGTGAAGATAGTAGCGGGGACTACAATGAGCAGTTCTTC

D gene: TRBD1
J gene: TRBJ2-7
V gene: TRBV11-2
clone size: .
CDR3 protein: CASSLDRSSYEQYF
CDR3 DNA: TGTGCCAGCAGCTTGGACAGGAGCTCCTACGAGCAGTACTTC

D gene: .
J gene: TRBJ2-3
V gene: TRBV25-1
clone size: once
CDR3 protein: CASSYTGSDTQYF
CDR3 DNA: TGTGCCAGCAGTTATACAGGGTCAGATACGCAGTATTTT

D gene: .
J gene: TRBJ1-1
V gene: TRBV19
clone size: once
CDR3 protein: CASSLRVRNTEAFF
CDR3 DNA: TGTGCCAGTAGTCTCAGGGTTCGGAACACTGAAGCTTTCTTT